One and the same sample provided the 27 T cell receptor beta chains below, sequenced in a study of CD8 T cells in Susac syndrome (dated by TCRdb to 2018 to 2020). Library prep was done by the immunoSEQ multiplex PCR assay. RNA was extracted using the RNeasy kit, and about 0.45 to 1 microgram was reverse transcribed with random hexamers. Using fastp at Q25 and MiXCR, TCRdb reprocessed the public reads and kept productive beta chains. Here each entry gathers all rows of one CDR3 protein and keeps the most common genes and DNA. This sample has approximately 230,000 distinct CDR3 sequences in its table, and around 93% of those were observed once. Together, the top ten hold around 0.067% of the sample. What was sequenced was CD4+ T cells from PBMCs. Receptors originate from a human donor with multiple sclerosis.

V is TRBV19 and J is TRBJ2-4; D unclear. The germline V gene encodes CDR1 LNHDA and CDR2 SQIVND (reference sequence). Trimming removed 3 bases at V and 3 bases at J, with 15 bases between. The length of the CDR3 is 16 residues. The CDR3 loop is CASSIGPLNYKNIQYF. CDR3 DNA sequence: TGTGCCAGTAGTATCGGGCCGTTGAACTACAAAAACATTCAGTACTTC.

The V gene is TRBV7-9, the J gene TRBJ2-1; TRBD1 is a possible D gene (6 bases). Germline assignment: CDR1 SEHNR and CDR2 FQNEAQ (reference sequence). This CDR3 is 15 amino acids long. Trimming stripped 5 bases from V and 5 bases from J, with 16 bases between. The CDR3 here is CASSPGTYRDNEQFF. The CDR3 DNA follows: TGTGCCAGCAGCCCGGGGACATACCGGGACAATGAGCAGTTCTTC.

The chain couples TRBV14 to TRBJ2-5; D is perhaps TRBD2 (6 bases). V was trimmed by 0 bases and J by 5 bases, leaving 10 bases between them. Germline loops: CDR1 SGHDN, CDR2 FVKESK. The CDR3 totals 14 residues. The CDR3 is CASSQERLAETQYF. CDR3 bases: TGTGCCAGCAGCCAAGAACGGCTAGCGGAGACCCAGTACTTC. Filled out from reference TRBV14 and TRBJ2-5, the complete variable domain reads EAGVTQFPSHSVIEKGQTVTLRCDPISGHDNLYWYRRVMGKEIKFLLHFVKESKQDESGMPNNRFLAERTGGTYSTLKVQPAELEDSGVYFCASSQERLAETQYFGPGTRLLVL.

This sequence joins TRBV10-2 and TRBJ2-1; TRBD1 matches 10 bases. Trimming removed 6 bases from V and 8 bases from J; junction bases left unmatched: 16. Germline values: CDR1 WSHSY, CDR2 SAAADI. The CDR3 extends over 17 amino acids. The CDR3 sequence: CASSLDRGHPLRHEQFF. As DNA, the CDR3 is TGCGCCAGCAGCCTCGACAGGGGGCACCCTCTCCGGCATGAGCAGTTCTTC.

This rearrangement joins TRBV7-8 to TRBJ1-2, with 9 bases aligning to TRBD1. Looked up from germline, CDR1 is SGHVS and CDR2 is FQNEAQ. This CDR3 comprises 16 residues. With 3 bases clipped from V and 7 bases from J, the junction kept 12 bases outside the gene matches. The CDR3 DNA reads as TGTGCCAGCAGCTTCTACGACAGGGGGTTCTCGGCTGGCTACACCTTC. It codes for CASSFYDRGFSAGYTF.

In DNA form, the CDR3 reads TGTGCCAGCAGTTTATCGAGTGCGAAAAAACTGTTTTTT. Translating gives CASSLSSAKKLFF. This rearrangement joins TRBV27 to TRBJ1-4, with D uncertain. Germline CDR1 is MNHEY and CDR2 is SMNVEV (reference sequence). V was trimmed by 0 bases and J by 9 bases, leaving 8 bases between them. The CDR3 is 13 residues long.

This clonotype came up once. The chain is built from TRBV9 and TRBJ2-3, with 9 bases aligning to TRBD2. V gave up 4 bases and J gave up 6 bases; unmatched junction bases: 12. Germline V CDR1 and CDR2: SGDLS, YYNGEE. The CDR3 spans 16 residues. This chain's CDR3 is CASSFGGGAIPDTQYF. In DNA form, the CDR3 reads TGTGCCAGCAGCTTCGGCGGGGGGGCCATTCCGGATACGCAGTATTTT.

The chain uses TRBV4-1 and TRBJ2-2, with D possibly TRBD1 on 6 matching bases. V was cut by 5 bases and J by 4 bases, with 11 bases left in between. The CDR3 runs to 14 residues. Looked up from germline, CDR1 is MGHRA and CDR2 is YSYEKL. CDR3 loop: CASSYTGSTGELFF. The CDR3 nucleotides are TGCGCCAGCAGCTACACAGGGTCCACCGGGGAGCTGTTTTTT.

Note on this clonotype: The junction departs from the called germline gene at one end, perhaps through a read error. The chain carries TRBV7-7 and TRBJ2-5; D may be TRBD1 or TRBD2 (7 bases each). Looked up from germline, CDR1 is SSHAT and CDR2 is FNYEAQ (reference sequence). The CDR3 sequence is 16 residues long. The CDR3 DNA reads as TGTGCTAGCAGCTCCAGACAGGGAGGGTATCAAGAGACCCAGTACTTC. Translating gives CASSSRQGGYQETQYF.

This chain connects TRBV19 to TRBJ2-7; TRBD2 might be the D (6 bases). The CDR3 spans 12 residues. CDR1 and CDR2 (germline): LNHDA, SQIVND (reference sequence). V lost 8 bases and J 2 bases, leaving 10 bases between the germline ends. CDR3 residues: CASSGGAYEQYF. DNA for the CDR3: TGTGCCAGTTCCGGAGGGGCCTACGAGCAGTACTTC.

J is TRBJ2-7 and V is TRBV30, with a possible D match to TRBD1 (5 bases). The CDR3 spans 14 residues. Trimming stripped 0 bases from V and 1 base from J, with 10 bases between. The germline gives CDR1 GTSNPN, CDR2 SVGIG (reference sequence). The CDR3 spells CAWSVKGKSYEQYF. The CDR3 DNA sequence: TGTGCCTGGAGTGTCAAGGGGAAGTCCTACGAGCAGTACTTC.

The chain links TRBV29-1 to TRBJ2-5, with 7 bases identical to TRBD2. CDR3 size: 14 residues. Trimming cost V 1 base and J 2 bases; bases outside gene matches: 4. The germline gives CDR1 SQVTM, CDR2 ANQGSEA. This CDR3 reads CSVEGGGSQETQYF. DNA of the CDR3: TGCAGCGTTGAAGGGGGGGGTTCTCAAGAGACCCAGTACTTC.

J is TRBJ2-3 and V is TRBV10-3; maybe TRBD2 (5 bases). This CDR3 has 16 residues. Germline loops: CDR1 ENHRY, CDR2 SYGVKD. Trimming cost V 6 bases and J 3 bases, with 19 bases left between them. This CDR3 is CAISPLDYPGTDTQYF. The CDR3 DNA follows: TGTGCCATCAGCCCCTTAGATTACCCGGGGACAGATACGCAGTATTTT.

This chain connects TRBV5-6 to TRBJ1-1, with 7 nucleotides matching TRBD1. Germline values: CDR1 SGHDT, CDR2 YYEEEE. This CDR3 is built from 16 residues. V dropped 2 bases and J dropped 0; count of bases not matched to a gene: 7. The CDR3 sequence: CASSFGTAAMNTEAFF. The CDR3 DNA reads TGTGCCAGCAGCTTTGGGACAGCCGCGATGAACACTGAAGCTTTCTTT.

The rearrangement joins TRBV3-1 to TRBJ2-1; D might be TRBD2 (6 bases). Germline CDR1 reads LGHDT; CDR2 reads YNNKEL (reference sequence). Trimming removed 1 base from V and 5 bases from J, with 15 bases in between. The length of the CDR3 is 16 residues. CDR3: CASSQVAGPPNNEQFF. DNA of the CDR3: TGTGCCAGCAGCCAAGTCGCGGGACCCCCTAACAATGAGCAGTTCTTC.

This chain uses TRBV6-1 with TRBJ2-1; D remains ambiguous. This CDR3 is 12 amino acids long. CDR1 and CDR2 from the germline V gene are MNHNS and SASEGT. The ends were cut back, 4 bases at V and 9 bases at J, with 10 bases in the middle. The CDR3, as DNA: TGTGCCAGCAGTGCCACTATCTCTGAGCAGTTCTTC. Amino acid sequence: CASSATISEQFF.

The chain couples TRBV20-1 to TRBJ2-6; D remains unclear. The V gene lost 0 bases and the J gene lost 4 bases, with 22 bases spanning the gap. This CDR3 spans 19 amino acids. Germline loops: CDR1 DFQATT, CDR2 SNEGSKA (reference sequence). The chain's CDR3 is CSARDPSRAIGPGANVLTF. The CDR3 DNA reads TGCAGTGCTAGAGACCCGTCCCGGGCCATCGGACCCGGGGCCAACGTCCTGACTTTC.

This sequence joins TRBV10-3 and TRBJ1-2; maybe TRBD1 (5 bases). V was clipped by 2 bases and J by 4 bases, with 17 bases between them. The length of the CDR3 is 16 residues. Germline CDR1 reads ENHRY; CDR2 reads SYGVKD. CDR3 in amino acids: CAISEAAEGRTYGYTF. The CDR3 DNA reads as TGTGCCATCAGTGAGGCGGCAGAGGGGCGGACCTATGGCTACACCTTC.

The chain carries TRBV7-9 and TRBJ2-7; 8 bases agree with TRBD1. The CDR3 has 16 amino acids. V dropped 6 bases and J dropped 3; count of bases not matched to a gene: 13. The germline CDR1 and CDR2 sequences are SEHNR and FQNEAQ (reference sequence). CDR3 coding DNA: TGTGCCAGCAGTCAATGGCAGGGGGCGCGGATCTACGAGCAGTACTTC. Its protein is CASSQWQGARIYEQYF.

The gene calls are TRBV6-5 and TRBJ1-6; D unclear. V was shortened by 11 bases and J by 5 bases, with 16 bases between the two germline ends. Germline V gene data show CDR1 as MNHEY and CDR2 as SVGAGI. This CDR3 is 14 amino acids long. Written as DNA, the CDR3 is TGTGCCGCCCGGGGTGGGATAGATAATTCACCCCTCCACTTT. Translated: CAARGGIDNSPLHF.

The chain joins TRBV20-1 to TRBJ2-7, with D uncertain. V was shortened by 7 bases and J by 2 bases, with 12 bases between the two germline ends. CDR1 DFQATT and CDR2 SNEGSKA come from the germline V gene (reference sequence). This CDR3 is 12 amino acids long. The CDR3 is CSVQVPTYEQYF. CDR3 DNA: TGCAGTGTGCAGGTCCCCACCTACGAGCAGTACTTC.

This rearrangement joins TRBV14 to TRBJ2-3; the D is unclear. Looked up from germline, CDR1 is SGHDN and CDR2 is FVKESK. Trimming took off 4 bases at V and 3 bases at J, with 17 bases between the two ends. There are 16 residues in the CDR3. CDR3 sequence: CASSPLTASRTDTQYF. The CDR3 DNA sequence: TGTGCCAGCAGCCCCTTAACCGCTTCCCGGACAGATACGCAGTATTTT. Looking up the rest from reference TRBV14 and TRBJ2-3 gives the full variable domain: EAGVTQFPSHSVIEKGQTVTLRCDPISGHDNLYWYRRVMGKEIKFLLHFVKESKQDESGMPNNRFLAERTGGTYSTLKVQPAELEDSGVYFCASSPLTASRTDTQYFGPGTRLTVL.

This sequence joins TRBV5-1 and TRBJ2-1; weak D call: TRBD1 (5 bases). The CDR3 totals 13 residues. The ends were cut back, 3 bases at V and 6 bases at J, with 10 bases in the middle. Germline V CDR1 and CDR2: SGHRS, YFSETQ. Here the CDR3 reads CASSSDSFNEQFF. CDR3 bases: TGCGCCAGCAGCTCTGACAGTTTCAATGAGCAGTTCTTC. Filled out from reference TRBV5-1 and TRBJ2-1, the complete variable domain reads KAGVTQTPRYLIKTRGQQVTLSCSPISGHRSVSWYQQTPGQGLQFLFEYFSETQRNKGNFPGRFSGRQFSNSRSEMNVSTLELGDSALYLCASSSDSFNEQFFGPGTRLTVL.

Turning to this clonotype: A junction end diverges from the germline sequence, so it may reflect a read error. The V call is TRBV5-1, the J call TRBJ2-5; no clear D. The germline V gene encodes CDR1 SGHRS and CDR2 YFSETQ. The CDR3 is 12 residues long. CDR3 amino acids: CASSLYQETQYF. The CDR3 DNA sequence: TGTGCCAGCAGCTTATACCAAGAGACCCAGTACTTC.

The genes are TRBV12-3 or TRBV12-4 and TRBJ2-4; weak D call: TRBD1 (6 bases). The CDR3 totals 12 residues. Trimming removed 4 bases from V and 6 bases from J, with 7 bases in between. The CDR3 nucleotides are TGTGCCAGCAGTTCGACAGGAAACATTCAGTACTTC. It yields the protein CASSSTGNIQYF.

V and J are TRBV7-3 and TRBJ2-2, with 8 bases identical to TRBD1. Germline V gene sequence: CDR1 SGHTA, CDR2 FQGTGA. This CDR3 contains 15 residues. The trim removed 5 bases at V and 5 bases at J, leaving 7 bases unmatched. The CDR3 spells CASSRTGSRTGELFF. In DNA, the CDR3 is TGTGCCAGCAGCCGGACAGGGTCGCGGACCGGGGAGCTGTTTTTT. Combining the CDR3 with reference TRBV7-3 and TRBJ2-2 gives the whole variable domain GAGVSQTPSNKVTEKGKYVELRCDPISGHTALYWYRQSLGQGPEFLIYFQGTGAADDSGLPNDRFFAVRPEGSVSTLKIQRTERGDSAVYLCASSRTGSRTGELFFGEGSRLTVL.

The V and J genes are TRBV30 and TRBJ1-2; 7 positions match TRBD1. Germline CDR1 and CDR2: GTSNPN and SVGIG (reference sequence). V trimming: 1 base; J trimming: 7 bases; junction bases outside the gene matches: 3. This CDR3 region has 12 residues. The CDR3 loop reads CAWSDRGLGYTF. In DNA form, the CDR3 reads TGTGCCTGGAGTGATAGGGGGCTTGGCTACACCTTC.